The 24 T cell receptor beta chains in this list originate from one sample, sequenced in a study of blood T cells in healthy people across ages. Primed by a sample-barcoded 5' primer and a J-beta primer mix, a second PCR proceeded for roughly 7 to 11 cycles. TCRdb reprocessed the 5' RACE reads with MiXCR, giving one entry per CDR3 protein. The profile shows roughly 1,000,000 distinct CDR3 sequences, about 23% of them singletons. Separately, the same data were catalogued under a study of T cells of mothers and their children.

The sample was blood. These receptors all come from a girl aged 2 to 9 in good health.

This clonotype showed up just a few times. A junction end diverges from the germline sequence, so it may reflect a read error. The chain has TRBV29-1 and TRBJ2-7; D gene unclear. There are 11 residues in the CDR3. CDR1 and CDR2 from the germline V gene are SQVTM and ANQGSEA. The CDR3 reads CSVEETPGRSF. DNA of the CDR3: TGCAGCGTTGAAGAGACTCCCGGTAGGAGCTTC.

A few counts support this clonotype. V gene TRBV14 combines with J gene TRBJ2-1; TRBD1 matches at 8 bases. With 3 bases clipped from V and 5 bases from J, the junction kept 6 bases outside the gene matches. This CDR3 is 15 amino acids long. Germline V gene sequence: CDR1 SGHDN, CDR2 FVKESK. The CDR3, as DNA: TGTGCCAGCAGCCATTTGCAGGGGGCCGACAATGAGCAGTTCTTC. Its translation is CASSHLQGADNEQFF.

The chain uses TRBV10-3 and TRBJ1-2; maybe TRBD1 (6 bases). This CDR3 is 15 amino acids long. Per the germline V gene, CDR1 is ENHRY and CDR2 is SYGVKD. Trimming cost V 10 bases and J 7 bases, with 25 bases left between them. In DNA, the CDR3 is TGTGCCAGCCAAGGGGGACTGGTATCGGATGGTGGCTACACCTTC. As protein: CASQGGLVSDGGYTF.

Points on this clonotype: The junction shows a germline mismatch at one end, possibly a read error. The chain has TRBV9 and TRBJ2-7; weak D call: TRBD2 (7 bases). The germline V gene has CDR1 SGDLS and CDR2 YYNGEE. There are 14 residues in the CDR3. CDR3 bases: TGTGCCAGCAGCCCCACGTCCGACAGGACTAGGCAGCACTTC. It codes for CASSPTSDRTRQHF. Based on the CDR3 plus reference TRBV9 and TRBJ2-7, the full variable domain is DSGVTQTPKHLITATGQRVTLRCSPRSGDLSVYWYQQSLDQGLQFLIQYYNGEERAKGNILERFSAQQFPDLHSELNLSSLELGDSALYFCASSPTSDRTRQHFGPGTRLTVT.

The chain uses TRBV6-1 and TRBJ1-5, with D perhaps TRBD1 (5 bases). The CDR3 is 13 residues long. Trimming took 2 bases from V and 7 from J, leaving 9 bases between them. Germline-derived CDR1 and CDR2 are MNHNS and SASEGT. The CDR3 nucleotides are TGTGCCAGCAGTGAACAGGGTTGGCAGCCCCAGCATTTT. Its protein is CASSEQGWQPQHF.

The genes are TRBV29-1 and TRBJ2-3; D is unresolved. The germline gives CDR1 SQVTM, CDR2 ANQGSEA. The V end lost 4 bases, the J end lost 2 bases, and 13 bases lay between the germline ends. This CDR3 comprises 14 residues. The CDR3 sequence is CSVVLAGYTDTQYF. The CDR3, as DNA: TGCAGCGTTGTTTTGGCAGGATACACAGATACGCAGTATTTT.

The V call is TRBV19, the J call TRBJ1-1; D call uncertain. The CDR3 is made up of 14 amino acids. Germline V gene sequence: CDR1 LNHDA, CDR2 SQIVND (reference sequence). Trimming pared 3 bases from V and 2 bases from J, leaving 10 bases between. In nucleotides, the CDR3 is TGTGCCAGTAGTATTCGAGGAGCTAACACTGAAGCTTTCTTT. Residues: CASSIRGANTEAFF.

This clonotype occurred a few times. The V gene is TRBV7-2, the J gene TRBJ2-7; D is possibly TRBD2 (6 bases). The germline gives CDR1 SGHTA, CDR2 FQGNSA. V lost 2 bases to trimming and J lost 4 bases, with 12 bases between them. The CDR3 is 14 residues long. The CDR3, as DNA: TGTGCCAGCAGCTTATATAGCGCGGGGTACGAGCAGTACTTC. It specifies CASSLYSAGYEQYF.

A remark on this clonotype: A read error may explain this, as a much larger clone is one base away. The chain joins TRBV7-3 to TRBJ1-4; D is ambiguous. Trimming took 2 bases from V and 2 from J, leaving 6 bases between them. CDR1 and CDR2 from the germline V gene are SGHTA and FQGTGA. This CDR3 is built from 14 residues. The CDR3 nucleotides are TGTGCCAGCAGCTTATGGTTCACTAATGAAAAACTGTTTTTT. Its protein product is CASSLWFTNEKLFF.

The rearrangement uses TRBV15 and TRBJ1-5, with TRBD1 identical over 8 bases. CDR1 and CDR2 from the germline V gene are LNHNV and YYDKDF (reference sequence). The CDR3 contains 18 residues. With 1 base clipped from V and 5 bases from J, the junction kept 13 bases outside the gene matches. The CDR3 region is CATSRVNKVGQGYQPQHF. The DNA of the CDR3 is TGTGCCACCAGCAGAGTTAACAAGGTCGGACAGGGATATCAGCCCCAGCATTTT.

The V and J genes are TRBV25-1 and TRBJ1-1; D ambiguous. Germline V gene lookup returns CDR1 MGHDK and CDR2 SYGVNS. Trimming stripped 3 bases from V and 1 base from J, with 12 bases between. This CDR3 contains 15 residues. CDR3 protein: CASSDLTRGNTEAFF. Written as DNA, the CDR3 is TGTGCCAGCAGTGATCTCACCCGGGGGAACACTGAAGCTTTCTTT.

CDR3: CASSQGDRSDEKLFF. CDR3 nucleotide sequence: TGCGCCAGCAGCCAAGGAGACAGGTCGGATGAAAAACTGTTTTTT. V is TRBV4-1 and J is TRBJ1-4, with TRBD1 as a possible D gene (6 bases). Germline V CDR1 and CDR2: MGHRA, YSYEKL. The CDR3 spans 15 residues. V shed 1 base and J shed 6 bases, with 12 bases lying between them.

The V call is TRBV29-1, the J call TRBJ2-3; D not resolved. Germline CDR1 SQVTM, CDR2 ANQGSEA. This CDR3 is 13 amino acids long. Trimming took 3 bases from V and 4 from J, leaving 11 bases between them. CDR3 region: CSVELARADTQYF. The CDR3 region has the DNA TGCAGCGTTGAGTTGGCACGGGCAGATACGCAGTATTTT.

A few counts support this clonotype. The chain combines TRBV6-2 or TRBV6-3 with TRBJ2-4; 10 nucleotides agree with TRBD2. With V trimmed by 6 bases and J by 3 bases, 11 bases remained unmatched. CDR3 size: 17 residues. CDR1 MNHEY and CDR2 SVGEGT come from the germline V gene. The CDR3 DNA reads TGTGCCAGCAGGAGTAGAACTAGCGGGGAAGGCAAAAACATTCAGTACTTC. This gives the protein CASRSRTSGEGKNIQYF.

There are a few counts of this clonotype. The rearrangement joins TRBV28 to TRBJ2-3, with 7 nucleotides matching TRBD2. CDR3 length equals 15 residues. The J segment lost 4 bases and the V segment lost 5 bases, leaving 9 bases of the junction unmatched. The germline V gene encodes CDR1 MDHEN and CDR2 SYDVKM. The CDR3 coding sequence is TGTGCCAGCAGTGGACTAGTGAGGGTACCAGATACGCAGTATTTT. Translating it yields CASSGLVRVPDTQYF.

This clonotype was picked up a small number of times. The final CDR3 position lacks the conserved phenylalanine or tryptophan, pointing to a likely read error. The V call is TRBV9, the J call TRBJ2-5; D is ambiguous. The DNA end is more similar to TRBJ2-1, so the J call may be wrong. Germline loops: CDR1 SGDLS, CDR2 YYNGEE. This CDR3 has 14 residues. The CDR3 DNA reads as TGTGCCAGCAATTTCGGCGACGGTGGGGATGAGCAGTTCCTC. It codes for CASNFGDGGDEQFL.

This clonotype was observed a few times. The rearrangement uses TRBV29-1 and TRBJ1-2, with D tentatively TRBD1 (5 bases). Looked up from germline, CDR1 is SQVTM and CDR2 is ANQGSEA. This CDR3 has 14 residues. V shed 4 bases and J shed 2 bases, with 14 bases lying between them. The CDR3 nucleotides read TGCAGCGTTGCCTTTGTGGGGGGGAACTATGGCTACACCTTC. Protein: CSVAFVGGNYGYTF. The full variable domain, in which reference TRBV29-1 and TRBJ1-2 provide the parts outside the CDR3, is SAVISQKPSRDICQRGTSLTIQCQVDSQVTMMFWYRQQPGQSLTLIATANQGSEATYESGFVIDKFPISRPNLTFSTLTVSNMSPEDSSIYLCSVAFVGGNYGYTFGSGTRLTVV.

In its sample, this clonotype was seen a few times. CDR3 sequence (DNA): TGCAGCGTTGAAGCGCCGGGGGCCCATTATGGCTACACCTTC. Protein sequence: CSVEAPGAHYGYTF. The genes are TRBV29-1 and TRBJ1-2, with a weak D call TRBD1 (6 bases). V lost 1 base, J lost 5 bases, and 14 bases lay in between. Per the germline V gene, CDR1 is SQVTM and CDR2 is ANQGSEA. The CDR3 sequence is 14 residues long.

The chain carries TRBV6-1 and TRBJ2-5; tentatively, D is TRBD2 (6 bases). Germline lookup yields CDR1 MNHNS and CDR2 SASEGT. The V and J ends lost 4 bases and 0 bases respectively, with 24 bases between them. This CDR3 region has 19 residues. The DNA for the CDR3 is TGTGCCAGCAGTGGGACCGGAGGGCTTTCCTTTAAGTACCAAGAGACCCAGTACTTC. Translation: CASSGTGGLSFKYQETQYF.

The J gene is TRBJ1-6, the V gene TRBV12-3 or TRBV12-4; a possible D gene is TRBD1 (6 bases). V lost 4 bases, J lost 9 bases, and 13 bases lay in between. This CDR3 comprises 14 residues. DNA of the CDR3: TGTGCCAGCAGTTCACAGGGCCTCGGTTCACCCCTCCACTTT. Protein sequence: CASSSQGLGSPLHF.

This clonotype showed up just once. The CDR3 spells CASSHGQINEKLFF. The CDR3 DNA is TGTGCCAGCAGCCACGGACAGATTAATGAAAAACTGTTTTTT. The rearrangement links TRBV5-4 to TRBJ1-4; the D gene is possibly TRBD1 (6 bases). The CDR3 extends over 14 amino acids. Germline CDR1 reads SGHNT; CDR2 reads YYREEE (reference sequence). V gave up 4 bases and J gave up 4 bases, with 11 bases separating them. The full variable domain, completed using reference TRBV5-4 and TRBJ1-4, is ETGVTQSPTHLIKTRGQQVTLRCSSQSGHNTVSWYQQALGQGPQFIFQYYREEENGRGNFPPRFSGLQFPNYSSELNVNALELDDSALYLCASSHGQINEKLFFGSGTQLSVL.

This clonotype was seen more than once but under ten times. The rearrangement links TRBV2 to TRBJ2-5; tentative D call: TRBD2 (5 bases). The DNA end is a closer match to TRBJ2-7, so the J assignment may be wrong. Germline assignment: CDR1 SNHLY and CDR2 FYNNEI. The CDR3 consists of 14 residues. CDR3 DNA sequence: TGTGCCAGCAATGGGGTCGGACTCTCCTACGAGCAGTACTTC. Its translation: CASNGVGLSYEQYF.

The chain links TRBV7-8 to TRBJ2-5; 9 bases agree with TRBD2. The CDR3 extends over 17 amino acids. Germline V gives CDR1 SGHVS, CDR2 FQNEAQ. V shed 1 base, J shed 6 bases, and the junction held 12 bases outside the gene matches. The CDR3 nucleotides are TGTGCCAGCAGCTTAGGCGGGGCTAGCGGGGCGAGGAAGACCCAGTACTTC. It codes for CASSLGGASGARKTQYF.

The rearrangement links TRBV4-3 to TRBJ2-7; D possibly corresponds to TRBD2 (6 bases). The end of the DNA fits TRBJ2-1 better, so the J call may be wrong. The length of the CDR3 is 15 residues. CDR1 is LGHNA and CDR2 is YSLEER in the germline V gene. CDR3 nucleotides: TGCGCCAGCAGCCAAGATGCGACCCGGACTATGGAGCAGTTCTTC. Translated: CASSQDATRTMEQFF.